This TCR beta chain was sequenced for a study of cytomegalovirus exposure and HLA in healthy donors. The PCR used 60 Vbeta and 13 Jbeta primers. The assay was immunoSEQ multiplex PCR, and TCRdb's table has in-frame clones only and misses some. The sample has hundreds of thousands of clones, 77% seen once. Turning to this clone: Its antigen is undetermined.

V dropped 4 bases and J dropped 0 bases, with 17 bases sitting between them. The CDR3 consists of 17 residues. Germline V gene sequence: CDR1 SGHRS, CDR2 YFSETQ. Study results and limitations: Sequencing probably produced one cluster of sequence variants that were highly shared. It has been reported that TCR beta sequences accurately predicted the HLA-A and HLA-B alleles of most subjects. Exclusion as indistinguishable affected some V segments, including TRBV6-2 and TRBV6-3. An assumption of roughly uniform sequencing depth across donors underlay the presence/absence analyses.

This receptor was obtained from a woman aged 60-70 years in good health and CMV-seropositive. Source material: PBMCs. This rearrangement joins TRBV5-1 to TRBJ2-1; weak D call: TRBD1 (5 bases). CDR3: CASSQTVYNSSYNEQFF. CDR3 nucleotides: TGCGCCAGCAGCCAGACAGTTTACAATAGCTCCTACAATGAGCAGTTCTTC.